Listed below are T cell receptor beta chains from one sample, sequenced in a study of CD8 T cells in Susac syndrome. TCRdb re-called the immunoSEQ multiplex PCR reads with MiXCR, one entry per CDR3 protein. The table lists about 210,000 distinct CDR3 sequences, roughly 92% of them singletons. Specimen: CD4+ T cells from PBMCs. These receptors were obtained from a human donor in good health. Each CDR3 is given with its conserved first and last residue. The order of the fields is CDR3 protein, CDR3 DNA, clone size, J gene, V gene, D gene. D genes are given only for firm matches. The size entry is marked missing in some rows and otherwise reads once, few, many or a size class.

CDR3aa: CSASGQSYGNEQFF; CDR3nt: TGCAGTGCCTCAGGACAGTCTTACGGCAATGAGCAGTTCTTC; abundance: NA; j_gene: TRBJ2-1; v_gene: TRBV20-1; d_gene: NA
CDR3aa: CASSLEGQGTDEQYF; CDR3nt: TGTGCCAGCAGCTTAGAGGGACAGGGGACCGACGAGCAGTACTTC; abundance: NA; j_gene: TRBJ2-7; v_gene: TRBV7-9; d_gene: TRBD1
CDR3aa: CASSPGPPKQETQYF; CDR3nt: TGCGCCAGCAGCCCGGGACCGCCGAAGCAAGAGACCCAGTACTTC; abundance: NA; j_gene: TRBJ2-5; v_gene: TRBV5-1; d_gene: NA
CDR3aa: CASSYWRGRSTDTQYF; CDR3nt: TGTGCCAGCAGTTACTGGCGGGGGCGATCGACGGATACGCAGTATTTT; abundance: NA; j_gene: TRBJ2-3; v_gene: TRBV6-5; d_gene: NA
CDR3aa: CASSHQGAEVADTQYF; CDR3nt: TGCGCCAGCAGCCATCAGGGGGCTGAAGTTGCAGATACGCAGTATTTT; abundance: NA; j_gene: TRBJ2-3; v_gene: TRBV4-1; d_gene: TRBD1
CDR3aa: CASSPWSSGVADTQYF; CDR3nt: TGTGCCAGCAGCCCCTGGTCTAGCGGGGTCGCAGATACGCAGTATTTT; abundance: NA; j_gene: TRBJ2-3; v_gene: TRBV3-1; d_gene: TRBD2
CDR3aa: CSASTQGAGVKNIQYF; CDR3nt: TGCAGTGCTAGTACCCAGGGGGCAGGAGTCAAAAACATTCAGTACTTC; abundance: NA; j_gene: TRBJ2-4; v_gene: TRBV20-1; d_gene: TRBD1
CDR3aa: CASSSLQPQHF; CDR3nt: TGTGCCAGCAGCTCGCTTCAGCCCCAGCATTTT; abundance: NA; j_gene: TRBJ1-5; v_gene: TRBV28; d_gene: NA
CDR3aa: CAWSLRGASSTDTQYF; CDR3nt: TGTGCCTGGTCCCTAAGGGGGGCATCCTCCACAGATACGCAGTATTTT; abundance: few; j_gene: TRBJ2-3; v_gene: TRBV30; d_gene: NA
CDR3aa: CASRFSGGPRETQYF; CDR3nt: TGTGCCAGCAGGTTTAGCGGGGGGCCGAGAGAGACCCAGTACTTC; abundance: NA; j_gene: TRBJ2-5; v_gene: TRBV7-9; d_gene: TRBD2
CDR3aa: CASSQVLRTGAKNIQYF; CDR3nt: TGTGCCAGCAGCCAAGTTCTTAGGACAGGGGCCAAAAACATTCAGTACTTC; abundance: NA; j_gene: TRBJ2-4; v_gene: TRBV3-1; d_gene: TRBD1
CDR3aa: CASSLEANTGELFF; CDR3nt: TGTGCCAGCAGCTTAGAGGCAAACACCGGGGAGCTGTTTTTT; abundance: NA; j_gene: TRBJ2-2; v_gene: TRBV7-9; d_gene: NA
CDR3aa: CATSRGSGRDQPQHF; CDR3nt: TGTGCCACCAGCAGAGGTTCAGGGAGGGATCAGCCCCAGCATTTT; abundance: NA; j_gene: TRBJ1-5; v_gene: TRBV15; d_gene: NA
CDR3aa: CSVRGRDGEKLFF; CDR3nt: TGCAGCGTTCGGGGCAGGGACGGTGAAAAACTGTTTTTT; abundance: NA; j_gene: TRBJ1-4; v_gene: TRBV29-1; d_gene: NA
CDR3aa: CAISAYQETQYF; CDR3nt: TGTGCCATCAGTGCGTACCAAGAGACCCAGTACTTC; abundance: NA; j_gene: TRBJ2-5; v_gene: TRBV10-3; d_gene: NA
CDR3aa: CSAPRPAGGSYNEQFF; CDR3nt: TGCAGTGCTCCCCGCCCCGCAGGGGGCTCCTACAATGAGCAGTTCTTC; abundance: NA; j_gene: TRBJ2-1; v_gene: TRBV20-1; d_gene: TRBD1
CDR3aa: CASSSGSYNEQFF; CDR3nt: TGCGCCAGCAGTAGCGGTTCCTACAATGAGCAGTTCTTC; abundance: once; j_gene: TRBJ2-1; v_gene: TRBV4-1; d_gene: NA
CDR3aa: CASSPPGDTQYF; CDR3nt: TGTGCCAGCTCCCCCCCGGGAGATACGCAGTATTTT; abundance: few; j_gene: TRBJ2-3; v_gene: TRBV5-4; d_gene: NA
CDR3aa: CASSLWGGVMNEQFF; CDR3nt: TGTGCCAGCAGCTTGTGGGGGGGAGTTATGAATGAGCAGTTCTTC; abundance: NA; j_gene: TRBJ2-1; v_gene: TRBV5-6; d_gene: TRBD2
CDR3aa: CASSLGQARRGYTF; CDR3nt: TGTGCCAGCAGCTTGGGTCAGGCCAGGCGGGGCTACACCTTC; abundance: NA; j_gene: TRBJ1-2; v_gene: TRBV5-5; d_gene: NA
CDR3aa: CTSSQAGGYTEAFF; CDR3nt: TGCACCAGTTCTCAGGCAGGGGGCTATACTGAAGCTTTCTTT; abundance: NA; j_gene: TRBJ1-1; v_gene: TRBV29-1; d_gene: TRBD1
CDR3aa: CASSSRKLGEQYF; CDR3nt: TGTGCCAGCAGTTCCCGGAAACTCGGCGAGCAGTACTTC; abundance: NA; j_gene: TRBJ2-7; v_gene: TRBV12-3/TRBV12-4; d_gene: NA
CDR3aa: CSVEEGLGQPQHF; CDR3nt: TGCAGCGTTGAAGAGGGCCTTGGTCAGCCCCAGCATTTT; abundance: NA; j_gene: TRBJ1-5; v_gene: TRBV29-1; d_gene: NA
CDR3aa: CASSSQGATGTEAFF; CDR3nt: TGTGCCAGCAGCTCGCAGGGGGCGACGGGCACTGAAGCTTTCTTT; abundance: NA; j_gene: TRBJ1-1; v_gene: TRBV7-9; d_gene: TRBD1
CDR3aa: CASSLAGGYEFF; CDR3nt: TGCGCCAGCAGCTTGGCCGGGGGTTATGAGTTCTTC; abundance: NA; j_gene: TRBJ2-1; v_gene: TRBV5-1; d_gene: NA
CDR3aa: CSVGPGNEQFF; CDR3nt: TGCAGCGTTGGGCCAGGGAATGAGCAGTTCTTC; abundance: NA; j_gene: TRBJ2-1; v_gene: TRBV29-1; d_gene: NA
CDR3aa: CASSQTGFADTQYF; CDR3nt: TGCGCCAGCAGTCAGACAGGATTTGCAGATACGCAGTATTTT; abundance: NA; j_gene: TRBJ2-3; v_gene: TRBV5-1; d_gene: NA
CDR3aa: CSVETDRAEQYF; CDR3nt: TGCAGCGTTGAAACGGACAGGGCCGAGCAGTACTTC; abundance: NA; j_gene: TRBJ2-7; v_gene: TRBV29-1; d_gene: TRBD1
CDR3aa: CSVVVRYSDEQFF; CDR3nt: TGCAGCGTTGTTGTTCGGTACAGCGATGAGCAGTTCTTC; abundance: NA; j_gene: TRBJ2-1; v_gene: TRBV29-1; d_gene: NA
CDR3aa: CASSFAQGGGGYTF; CDR3nt: TGTGCCAGCAGCTTCGCACAGGGAGGCGGTGGCTACACCTTC; abundance: NA; j_gene: TRBJ1-2; v_gene: TRBV7-2; d_gene: NA
CDR3aa: CASTLGLDGQPQHF; CDR3nt: TGTGCCAGCACCCTAGGACTCGACGGGCAGCCCCAGCATTTT; abundance: NA; j_gene: TRBJ1-5; v_gene: TRBV28; d_gene: NA
CDR3aa: CASSPDRQGYTEAFF; CDR3nt: TGCGCCAGCAGCCCGGACCGACAGGGATACACTGAAGCTTTCTTT; abundance: NA; j_gene: TRBJ1-1; v_gene: TRBV5-1; d_gene: TRBD1
CDR3aa: CASRGTGDGYTF; CDR3nt: TGTGCCAGCAGAGGGACAGGGGATGGCTACACCTTC; abundance: NA; j_gene: TRBJ1-2; v_gene: TRBV7-3; d_gene: TRBD1
CDR3aa: CASSFGLEKLFF; CDR3nt: TGTGCCAGCAGCTTCGGGTTGGAAAAACTGTTTTTT; abundance: once; j_gene: TRBJ1-4; v_gene: TRBV5-6; d_gene: NA
CDR3aa: CASSLPGLAGANEQFF; CDR3nt: TGTGCCAGCAGCTTGCCGGGACTAGCGGGGGCGAATGAGCAGTTCTTC; abundance: NA; j_gene: TRBJ2-1; v_gene: TRBV7-3; d_gene: TRBD2
CDR3aa: CSARDPSRKHKNTGELFF; CDR3nt: TGCAGTGCTAGAGATCCGAGCAGAAAACACAAGAACACCGGGGAGCTGTTTTTT; abundance: NA; j_gene: TRBJ2-2; v_gene: TRBV20-1; d_gene: NA
CDR3aa: CASSEEDGVNTEAFF; CDR3nt: TGTGCCAGCAGCGAGGAGGACGGGGTGAACACTGAAGCTTTCTTT; abundance: NA; j_gene: TRBJ1-1; v_gene: TRBV9; d_gene: NA
CDR3aa: CSARDKGHIGGYTF; CDR3nt: TGCAGTGCTAGAGATAAGGGCCACATAGGGGGCTACACCTTC; abundance: NA; j_gene: TRBJ1-2; v_gene: TRBV20-1; d_gene: NA
CDR3aa: CASSPGGAETQYF; CDR3nt: TGTGCCAGCAGCCCAGGGGGGGCAGAGACCCAGTACTTC; abundance: NA; j_gene: TRBJ2-5; v_gene: TRBV7-3; d_gene: NA
CDR3aa: CASSQRGNNEQFF; CDR3nt: TGTGCCAGCAGCCAAAGGGGGAACAATGAGCAGTTCTTC; abundance: NA; j_gene: TRBJ2-1; v_gene: TRBV4-2; d_gene: NA
CDR3aa: CSANGQGTGEQYF; CDR3nt: TGCAGTGCTAACGGACAGGGCACCGGCGAGCAGTACTTC; abundance: once; j_gene: TRBJ2-7; v_gene: TRBV20-1; d_gene: TRBD1
CDR3aa: CATREGVGGNTEAFF; CDR3nt: TGTGCCACCAGGGAAGGGGTGGGGGGGAACACTGAAGCTTTCTTT; abundance: NA; j_gene: TRBJ1-1; v_gene: TRBV15; d_gene: NA
CDR3aa: CASSLKQEGYTF; CDR3nt: TGTGCCAGCAGCTTAAAACAAGAGGGCTACACCTTC; abundance: few; j_gene: TRBJ1-2; v_gene: TRBV7-2; d_gene: NA
CDR3aa: CASSRRTGVTEAFF; CDR3nt: TGTGCCAGCAGCCGTCGGACAGGGGTAACTGAAGCTTTCTTT; abundance: NA; j_gene: TRBJ1-1; v_gene: TRBV7-8; d_gene: TRBD1
CDR3aa: CASSQGPGRVGTEAFF; CDR3nt: TGTGCCAGCAGCCAAGGTCCGGGGAGGGTAGGCACTGAAGCTTTCTTT; abundance: NA; j_gene: TRBJ1-1; v_gene: TRBV3-1; d_gene: NA
CDR3aa: CASSLRVSYGYTF; CDR3nt: TGTGCCAGCAGTTTAAGGGTGTCATATGGCTACACCTTC; abundance: NA; j_gene: TRBJ1-2; v_gene: TRBV28; d_gene: NA
CDR3aa: CSADRVSSYNEQFF; CDR3nt: TGCAGCGCAGACAGGGTCAGCTCCTACAATGAGCAGTTCTTC; abundance: NA; j_gene: TRBJ2-1; v_gene: TRBV29-1; d_gene: TRBD1
CDR3aa: CASSIKKNPVYEQYF; CDR3nt: TGTGCCAGCAGCATAAAGAAGAACCCGGTCTACGAGCAGTACTTC; abundance: NA; j_gene: TRBJ2-7; v_gene: TRBV21-1; d_gene: NA
CDR3aa: CASSVGTGGNSPLHF; CDR3nt: TGTGCCAGCAGCGTAGGAACAGGGGGAAATTCACCCCTCCACTTT; abundance: NA; j_gene: TRBJ1-6; v_gene: TRBV9; d_gene: TRBD1
CDR3aa: CASSTQRTGDYTF; CDR3nt: TGTGCCAGCAGTACCCAAAGGACAGGGGACTACACCTTC; abundance: NA; j_gene: TRBJ1-2; v_gene: TRBV6-2/TRBV6-3; d_gene: TRBD1
CDR3aa: CASSSGPTLGETQYF; CDR3nt: TGTGCCAGCAGCTCCGGGCCCACCCTGGGGGAGACCCAGTACTTC; abundance: NA; j_gene: TRBJ2-5; v_gene: TRBV7-2; d_gene: NA
CDR3aa: CASSQDWAVPTLHF; CDR3nt: TGTGCCAGCAGCCAAGATTGGGCCGTTCCCACCCTCCACTTT; abundance: NA; j_gene: TRBJ1-6; v_gene: TRBV3-1; d_gene: NA
CDR3aa: CASSETGLSGEQFF; CDR3nt: TGTGCCAGCAGTGAAACCGGACTAAGTGGGGAGCAGTTCTTC; abundance: NA; j_gene: TRBJ2-1; v_gene: TRBV2; d_gene: NA
CDR3aa: CASSPWTSYEQYF; CDR3nt: TGTGCCAGCAGTCCGTGGACTAGCTACGAGCAGTACTTC; abundance: NA; j_gene: TRBJ2-7; v_gene: TRBV27; d_gene: TRBD2
CDR3aa: CASSSDITGGRTGELFF; CDR3nt: TGCGCCAGCAGCTCGGATATTACAGGGGGCCGGACCGGGGAGCTGTTTTTT; abundance: NA; j_gene: TRBJ2-2; v_gene: TRBV5-1; d_gene: TRBD1
CDR3aa: CASSLGQLNTEAFF; CDR3nt: TGTGCCAGCAGTTTAGGGCAGTTGAACACTGAAGCTTTCTTT; abundance: NA; j_gene: TRBJ1-1; v_gene: TRBV12-3/TRBV12-4; d_gene: NA
CDR3aa: CASSLGTDAVRTQYF; CDR3nt: TGTGCCAGCAGCTTAGGGACGGACGCCGTAAGGACGCAGTATTTT; abundance: NA; j_gene: TRBJ2-3; v_gene: TRBV7-9; d_gene: NA
CDR3aa: CASSLRTPGLSTDTQYF; CDR3nt: TGTGCCAGCAGCTTAAGGACCCCCGGGCTTAGCACAGATACGCAGTATTTT; abundance: NA; j_gene: TRBJ2-3; v_gene: TRBV7-9; d_gene: NA
CDR3aa: CASSLLQGNNSPLHF; CDR3nt: TGCGCCAGCAGCTTGCTTCAGGGGAATAATTCACCCCTCCACTTT; abundance: once; j_gene: TRBJ1-6; v_gene: TRBV5-1; d_gene: NA